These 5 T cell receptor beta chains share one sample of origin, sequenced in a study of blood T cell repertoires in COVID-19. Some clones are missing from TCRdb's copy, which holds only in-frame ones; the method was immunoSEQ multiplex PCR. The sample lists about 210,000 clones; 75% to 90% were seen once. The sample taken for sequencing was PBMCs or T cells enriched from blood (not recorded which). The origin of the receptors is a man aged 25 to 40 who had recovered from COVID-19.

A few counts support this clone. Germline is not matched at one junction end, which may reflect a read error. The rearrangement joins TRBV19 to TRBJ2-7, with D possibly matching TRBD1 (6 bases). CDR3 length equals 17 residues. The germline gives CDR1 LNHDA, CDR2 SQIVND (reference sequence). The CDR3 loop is CASSIGFSGQLHYQQYF. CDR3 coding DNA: TGTGCCAGTAGTATAGGTTTCTCCGGACAGTTACACTACCAGCAGTACTTC.

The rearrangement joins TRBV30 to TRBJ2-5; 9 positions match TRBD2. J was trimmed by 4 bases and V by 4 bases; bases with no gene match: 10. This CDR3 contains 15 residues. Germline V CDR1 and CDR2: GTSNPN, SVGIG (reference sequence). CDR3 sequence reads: CAWNRREGRGETQYF. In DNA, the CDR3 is TGTGCCTGGAATCGGCGGGAGGGCCGAGGAGAGACCCAGTACTTC.

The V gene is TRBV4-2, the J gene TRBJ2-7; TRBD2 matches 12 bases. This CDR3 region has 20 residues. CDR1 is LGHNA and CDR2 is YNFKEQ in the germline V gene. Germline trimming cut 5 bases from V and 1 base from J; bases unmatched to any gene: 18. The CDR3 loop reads CASSKAGIVGLAGKSYEQYF. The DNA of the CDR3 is TGTGCCAGCAGCAAAGCGGGTATTGTAGGACTAGCGGGGAAATCCTACGAGCAGTACTTC.

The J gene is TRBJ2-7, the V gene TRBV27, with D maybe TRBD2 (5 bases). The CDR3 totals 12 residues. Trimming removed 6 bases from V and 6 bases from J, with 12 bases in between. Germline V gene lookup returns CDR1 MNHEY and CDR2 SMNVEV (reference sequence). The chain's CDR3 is CASRMLAIEQYF. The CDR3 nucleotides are TGTGCCAGCAGGATGCTAGCAATCGAGCAGTACTTC.

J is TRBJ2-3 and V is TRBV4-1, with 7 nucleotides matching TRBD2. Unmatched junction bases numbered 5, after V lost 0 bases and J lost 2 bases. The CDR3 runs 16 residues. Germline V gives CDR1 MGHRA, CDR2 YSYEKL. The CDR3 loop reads CASSQDPGGITDTQYF. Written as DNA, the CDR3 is TGCGCCAGCAGCCAAGACCCCGGGGGGATCACAGATACGCAGTATTTT.